These 20 T cell receptor beta chains were sequenced from one sample in a study of CD8 T cells in ankylosing spondylitis. From the 5' RACE reads, TCRdb called clonotypes with MiXCR, one entry per CDR3 protein. In the table there are over 25,000 distinct CDR3 sequences, roughly 8.6% of which are singletons. Sequenced material: blood. These TCRs come from a male donor with ankylosing spondylitis or in good health (not recorded which).

The rearrangement joins TRBV28 to TRBJ1-4; the D is unclear. Germline V gene lookup returns CDR1 MDHEN and CDR2 SYDVKM. The CDR3 runs to 14 residues. V was cut by 9 bases and J by 3 bases, with 14 bases left in between. Here the CDR3 reads CASHKMRANEKLFF. CDR3 nucleotides: TGTGCCAGTCATAAAATGAGGGCTAATGAAAAACTGTTTTTT.

On this clonotype itself: Its ends do not fully match the called genes, so a read error is possible. The CDR3 here is CSVDETGTDTLYF. CDR3 in DNA: TGCAGCGTTGACGAGACAGGGACAGATACGCTGTATTTT. This chain connects TRBV29-1 to TRBJ2-3; 7 bases match TRBD1. The CDR3 is 13 residues long. Germline V gene sequence: CDR1 SQVTM, CDR2 ANQGSEA.

This clonotype was detected a few times. The chain links TRBV20-1 to TRBJ1-1; D not resolved. Germline V CDR1 and CDR2: DFQATT, SNEGSKA (reference sequence). The V gene lost 0 bases and the J gene lost 0 bases, with 11 bases spanning the gap. This CDR3 is built from 15 residues. The CDR3 loop is CSARDLEGMNTEAFF. In nucleotides, the CDR3 is TGCAGTGCTAGAGATCTGGAAGGCATGAACACTGAAGCTTTCTTT.

This clonotype has just a few counts. This chain joins TRBV29-1 and TRBJ2-7; 9 positions agree with TRBD1. The trim removed 6 bases at V and 2 bases at J, leaving 2 bases unmatched. Germline V gene lookup returns CDR1 SQVTM and CDR2 ANQGSEA. This CDR3 contains 12 residues. CDR3 in DNA: TGCAGCGTAAGACAGGGGGCCTACGAGCAGTACTTC. It specifies CSVRQGAYEQYF.

The sample holds a few counts of this clonotype. This chain uses TRBV5-1 with TRBJ2-7, with D unclear. CDR1 and CDR2 from the germline V gene are SGHRS and YFSETQ. Trimming pared 1 base from V and 4 bases from J, leaving 9 bases between. CDR3 length: 13 amino acids. Here the CDR3 reads CASSLSPDYEQYV. DNA of the CDR3: TGCGCCAGCAGCTTGTCCCCAGATTACGAGCAGTACGTC.

J is TRBJ2-1 and V is TRBV7-2; D might be TRBD2 (6 bases). V was pared by 5 bases and J by 6 bases, with 11 bases between. Germline lookup yields CDR1 SGHTA and CDR2 FQGNSA. This CDR3 is built from 13 residues. CDR3 bases: TGTGCCAGCAGCGCGGGACGATTCAATGAGCAGTTCTTC. This sequence encodes CASSAGRFNEQFF.

The rearrangement joins TRBV6-6 to TRBJ2-7, with D hard to call. Trimming took off 0 bases at V and 4 bases at J, with 4 bases between the two ends. The length of the CDR3 is 12 residues. CDR1 is MNHNY and CDR2 is SVGAGI in the germline V gene (reference sequence). In nucleotides, the CDR3 is TGTGCCAGCAGTTACTCCACATACGAGCAGTACGTC. Its translation is CASSYSTYEQYV.

The rearrangement joins TRBV29-1 to TRBJ2-1, with 10 bases that match TRBD2. V shed 4 bases and J 6 bases; nucleotides not matched to a gene: 6. The CDR3 totals 14 residues. The V gene's germline CDR1 is SQVTM and CDR2 ANQGSEA. CDR3 nucleotides: TGCAGCGTTGTTCCTAGCGGGGGAACCAATGAGCAGTTCTTC. Its translation is CSVVPSGGTNEQFF.

This clonotype was seen repeatedly, ten times or more. The chain joins TRBV9 to TRBJ1-3; D unresolved. Germline V gene data show CDR1 as SGDLS and CDR2 as YYNGEE. The CDR3 is made up of 16 amino acids. V shed 0 bases and J shed 0 bases, with 10 bases lying between them. CDR3 in amino acids: CASSVVNGLSGNTIYF. The CDR3 DNA is TGTGCCAGCAGCGTAGTAAACGGACTCTCTGGAAACACCATATATTTT.

This clonotype was seen many times. V usage is TRBV20-1 and J usage is TRBJ2-4; TRBD2 agrees at 13 bases. V dropped 0 bases and J dropped 5; count of bases not matched to a gene: 7. Germline assignment: CDR1 DFQATT and CDR2 SNEGSKA (reference sequence). The CDR3 consists of 17 residues. In nucleotides, the CDR3 is TGCAGTGCTAGAGACCTCGGACTAGCGGGAGTCCAAAACATTCAGTACTTC. Protein: CSARDLGLAGVQNIQYF.

This rearrangement joins TRBV7-9 to TRBJ1-2, with TRBD1 matching over 8 bases. The J segment lost 9 bases and the V segment lost 4 bases, leaving 1 base of the junction unmatched. CDR1 is SEHNR and CDR2 is FQNEAQ in the germline V gene (reference sequence). The CDR3 has 11 residues. CDR3 in amino acids: CASSSGGSYTF. In DNA form, the CDR3 reads TGTGCCAGCAGCTCAGGGGGCAGCTACACCTTC. Filled out from reference TRBV7-9 and TRBJ1-2, the complete variable domain reads DTGVSQNPRHKITKRGQNVTFRCDPISEHNRLYWYRQTLGQGPEFLTYFQNEAQLEKSRLLSDRFSAERPKGSFSTLEIQRTEQGDSAMYLCASSSGGSYTFGSGTRLTVV.

This chain connects TRBV7-3 to TRBJ1-1; no firm D call. Germline CDR1 is SGHTA and CDR2 is FQGTGA. This CDR3 is 13 amino acids long. Trimming stripped 4 bases from V and 1 base from J, with 7 bases between. The CDR3 reads CASSSTPNTEAFF. In nucleotides, the CDR3 is TGTGCCAGCAGCTCGACGCCGAACACTGAAGCTTTCTTT.

CDR3 nucleotides: TGTGCCAGCAGGCTAAACCCCCTAGAAGGGGGCAATGAGCAGTTCTTC. Translation gives CASRLNPLEGGNEQFF. This sequence joins TRBV21-1 and TRBJ2-1; the D call of TRBD1 is as the table states it, not checked on the DNA. TRBV21-1 is described as a pseudogene. The CDR3 has 16 amino acids.

J is TRBJ1-1 and V is TRBV7-9, with D maybe TRBD1 (5 bases). This CDR3 has 14 residues. Trimming took 1 base from V and 2 from J, leaving 8 bases between them. From germline, CDR1 is SEHNR and CDR2 FQNEAQ (reference sequence). In nucleotides, the CDR3 is TGTGCCAGCAGCTTAGAAGGGGTTAACACTGAAGCTTTCTTT. Translating it yields CASSLEGVNTEAFF.

The chain links TRBV29-1 to TRBJ2-7; D unresolved. Trimming stripped 4 bases from V and 3 bases from J, with 16 bases between. Germline assignment: CDR1 SQVTM and CDR2 ANQGSEA. The CDR3 length is 14 residues. The CDR3 here is CSVALGSSGYEQYF. Written as DNA, the CDR3 is TGCAGCGTTGCCCTCGGATCGTCGGGCTACGAGCAGTACTTC.

CDR3 amino acids: CASSWEGGNTIYF. In nucleotides, the CDR3 is TGCGCCAGCAGCTGGGAGGGCGGAAACACCATATATTTT. The V gene is TRBV5-1, the J gene TRBJ1-3, with D unclear. Germline loops: CDR1 SGHRS, CDR2 YFSETQ. The V end lost 3 bases, the J end lost 4 bases, and 8 bases lay between the germline ends. The CDR3 runs to 13 residues.

This chain uses TRBV5-1 with TRBJ2-2; D ambiguous. Between the trimmed V and J ends, which lost 2 bases and 1 base, there was a span of 6 bases. The germline gives CDR1 SGHRS, CDR2 YFSETQ. The CDR3 extends over 14 amino acids. CDR3 DNA sequence: TGCGCCAGCAGCTTCCCAGGGAACACCGGGGAGCTGTTTTTT. It is translated as CASSFPGNTGELFF.

This clonotype was seen ten or more times. The rearrangement links TRBV27 to TRBJ2-7; D could derive from TRBD1 or TRBD2 (5 bases each). From germline, CDR1 is MNHEY and CDR2 SMNVEV (reference sequence). The CDR3 has 14 amino acids. V was trimmed by 2 bases and J by 4 bases, leaving 12 bases between them. CDR3 in amino acids: CASSLGDLGYEQYF. In DNA form, the CDR3 reads TGTGCCAGCAGTTTAGGGGACCTAGGGTACGAGCAGTACTTC.

V gene TRBV28 combines with J gene TRBJ2-1; TRBD1 agrees at 7 bases. V shed 5 bases and J 6 bases; nucleotides not matched to a gene: 1. The length of the CDR3 is 12 residues. Germline CDR1 is MDHEN and CDR2 is SYDVKM. The CDR3 DNA reads TGTGCCAGCAGTGGGACAGCCAATGAGCAGTTCTTC. This translates into CASSGTANEQFF. Full variable domain (missing parts from reference TRBV28 and TRBJ2-1): DVKVTQSSRYLVKRTGEKVFLECVQDMDHENMFWYRQDPGLGLRLIYFSYDVKMKEKGDIPEGYSVSREKKERFSLILESASTNQTSMYLCASSGTANEQFFGPGTRLTVL.

This clonotype has a handful of counts. The rearrangement uses TRBV29-1 and TRBJ2-5; 7 positions agree with TRBD1. The V gene's germline CDR1 is SQVTM and CDR2 ANQGSEA. This CDR3 spans 11 amino acids. Trimming took 6 bases from V and 4 from J; bases not matched to a gene: 2. CDR3 sequence (DNA): TGCAGCGTGAGGGGGCGAGAGACCCAGTACTTC. Protein product: CSVRGRETQYF.